These 14 T cell receptor beta chains were all obtained from the same sample, sequenced in a study of T cell repertoires in cytomegalovirus infection. TCRdb reprocessed the reads via MiXCR and lists one record per CDR3 protein. Among 310,000 or so distinct CDR3 sequences listed, about 8.8% were seen once. Material: PBMCs. Receptors were obtained from a human donor in good health (CMV status not recorded). Some clones in this sample may be carry-over from other donors' samples.

The table lists this clonotype with a few counts. A junction boundary mismatches the germline segment, possibly from a read error. The CDR3 reads CSVQDNLYQAQHF. The CDR3 coding sequence is TGCAGCGTTCAGGACAACCTATATCAGGCCCAGCATTTT. V and J are TRBV29-1 and TRBJ1-5; D may be TRBD1 (5 bases). Looked up from germline, CDR1 is SQVTM and CDR2 is ANQGSEA. The length of the CDR3 is 13 residues.

This clonotype showed up many times. The genes are TRBV7-9 and TRBJ2-2, with D perhaps assigned TRBD1 or TRBD2 (5 bases each). V shed 1 base and J shed 11 bases, with 8 bases lying between them. Germline CDR1 SEHNR, CDR2 FQNEAQ (reference sequence). This CDR3 has 12 amino acids. The CDR3 spells CASSLDRDELFF. CDR3 coding DNA: TGTGCCAGCAGCTTAGATCGGGACGAGCTGTTTTTT.

This clonotype was counted at least ten times. This chain joins TRBV6-5 and TRBJ2-7, with D possibly matching TRBD2 (6 bases). The CDR3 loop spans 14 amino acids. Trimming removed 2 bases from V and 2 bases from J, with 10 bases in between. The germline gives CDR1 MNHEY, CDR2 SVGAGI. For the CDR3, the DNA is TGTGCCAGCAGTTACGGGGCGGGACCCTACGAGCAGTACTTC. It is translated as CASSYGAGPYEQYF.

This clonotype turned up a few times. This sequence joins TRBV20-1 and TRBJ2-7; possible D gene TRBD1, 5 bases. The germline gives CDR1 DFQATT, CDR2 SNEGSKA (reference sequence). With 3 bases removed from V and 3 bases from J, the gap between germline ends came to 12 bases. CDR3 length equals 13 residues. CDR3 amino acids: CSASSRALYEQYF. The CDR3 DNA sequence: TGCAGTGCTAGTTCCAGGGCCCTCTACGAGCAGTACTTC.

This clonotype has a count of ten or more. The V gene is TRBV20-1, the J gene TRBJ1-3; D gene unclear. The CDR3 sequence is 13 residues long. Germline CDR1 DFQATT, CDR2 SNEGSKA (reference sequence). Trimming stripped 6 bases from V and 0 bases from J, with 9 bases between. This chain's CDR3 is CSATPSSGNTIYF. For the CDR3, the DNA is TGCAGTGCAACGCCAAGCTCTGGAAACACCATATATTTT.

The chain recombines TRBV20-1 with TRBJ1-2; D is ambiguous. The CDR3 extends over 15 amino acids. Trimming shortened V by 3 bases and J by 4 bases, and 18 bases separated the two germline ends. From germline, CDR1 is DFQATT and CDR2 SNEGSKA (reference sequence). For the CDR3, the DNA is TGCAGTGCTAGGTCTCTCACCGGGCCACTCTATGGCTACACCTTC. Encoded protein: CSARSLTGPLYGYTF.

This clonotype was seen only a few times. This chain uses TRBV20-1 with TRBJ2-3; the D call may be TRBD1 or TRBD2 (6 bases each). This CDR3 has 13 amino acids. Germline loops: CDR1 DFQATT, CDR2 SNEGSKA (reference sequence). V lost 5 bases and J lost 2, with 11 bases in between. The CDR3 is CSAQSGATDTQYF. DNA for the CDR3: TGCAGTGCTCAGTCGGGGGCCACAGATACGCAGTATTTT.

This clonotype was observed a few times. The chain couples TRBV5-1 to TRBJ2-2, with 8 bases aligning to TRBD1. The CDR3 is 15 amino acids. V was pared by 4 bases and J by 3 bases, with 5 bases of the junction left unmatched. Germline assignment: CDR1 SGHRS and CDR2 YFSETQ. The CDR3, as DNA: TGCGCCAGCAGCCCGAGGGGACAGGACACCGGGGAGCTGTTTTTT. Amino acid sequence: CASSPRGQDTGELFF.

The chain employs TRBV29-1 and TRBJ2-2; D may be TRBD2 (6 bases). CDR1 and CDR2 from the germline V gene are SQVTM and ANQGSEA. The germline V and J ends were trimmed by 7 bases and 7 bases, with 19 bases remaining between them. The CDR3 consists of 14 residues. CDR3 protein: CSGGVGRGVGELFF. The CDR3 DNA reads TGCAGCGGGGGGGTGGGGCGCGGTGTCGGGGAGCTGTTTTTT.

This clonotype was seen repeatedly, ten times or more. This chain links TRBV28 with TRBJ1-1; D uncertain. CDR1 and CDR2 (germline): MDHEN, SYDVKM. The CDR3 is made up of 11 amino acids. V gave up 6 bases and J gave up 6 bases, with 8 bases separating them. The CDR3: CASSEGSEAFF. CDR3 in DNA: TGTGCCAGCAGCGAGGGATCTGAAGCTTTCTTT.

This clonotype was counted many times. The chain is built from TRBV19 and TRBJ1-5; D is ambiguous. The CDR3 has 17 amino acids. Trimming cost V 6 bases and J 1 base, with 19 bases left between them. Germline CDR1 is LNHDA and CDR2 is SQIVND (reference sequence). CDR3 amino acids: CASRSGWEQSSNQPQHF. The CDR3 DNA sequence: TGTGCCAGTAGAAGCGGGTGGGAACAGTCAAGCAATCAGCCCCAGCATTTT.

This clonotype was found many times. The rearrangement links TRBV7-2 to TRBJ2-1; D perhaps matches TRBD2 (5 bases). This CDR3 contains 15 residues. The germline gives CDR1 SGHTA, CDR2 FQGNSA. The ends were cut back, 2 bases at V and 8 bases at J, with 16 bases in the middle. Here the CDR3 reads CASSLSSHKRDEQFF. Here the CDR3 DNA reads TGTGCCAGCAGCTTAAGTAGTCATAAGAGGGATGAGCAGTTCTTC.

This clonotype has ten or more counts. The chain carries TRBV6-2 or TRBV6-3 and TRBJ1-4; D possibly corresponds to TRBD1 (5 bases). The germline V gene has CDR1 MNHEY and CDR2 SVGEGT. The V and J ends lost 5 bases and 14 bases respectively, with 24 bases between them. The CDR3 spans 15 residues. The CDR3 reads CASSQLSGSAGRLFF. The CDR3 DNA is TGTGCCAGCAGTCAACTTTCCGGGTCCGCGGGACGGCTGTTTTTT.

The chain recombines TRBV5-4 with TRBJ2-6; no firm D call. The length of the CDR3 is 14 residues. Germline V gives CDR1 SGHNT, CDR2 YYREEE (reference sequence). V gave up 0 bases and J gave up 2 bases, with 3 bases separating them. CDR3 in DNA: TGTGCCAGCAGCTTGGATCCTGGGGCCAACGTCCTGACTTTC. Protein: CASSLDPGANVLTF.